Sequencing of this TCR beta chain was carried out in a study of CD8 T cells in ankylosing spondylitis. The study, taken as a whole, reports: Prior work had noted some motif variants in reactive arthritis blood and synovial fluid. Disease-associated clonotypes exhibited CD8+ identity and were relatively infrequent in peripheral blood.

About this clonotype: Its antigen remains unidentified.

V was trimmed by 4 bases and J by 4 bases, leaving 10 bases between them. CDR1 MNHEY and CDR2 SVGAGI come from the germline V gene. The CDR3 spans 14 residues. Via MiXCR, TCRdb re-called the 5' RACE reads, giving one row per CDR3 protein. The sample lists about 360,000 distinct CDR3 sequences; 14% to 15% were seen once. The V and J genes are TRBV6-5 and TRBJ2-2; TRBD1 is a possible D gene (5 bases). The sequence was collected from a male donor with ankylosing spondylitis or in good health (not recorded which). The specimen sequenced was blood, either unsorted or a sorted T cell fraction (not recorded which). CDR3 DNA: TGTGCCAGCAGTTCTAGGGGTTTCACCGGGGAGCTGTTTTTT. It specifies CASSSRGFTGELFF.